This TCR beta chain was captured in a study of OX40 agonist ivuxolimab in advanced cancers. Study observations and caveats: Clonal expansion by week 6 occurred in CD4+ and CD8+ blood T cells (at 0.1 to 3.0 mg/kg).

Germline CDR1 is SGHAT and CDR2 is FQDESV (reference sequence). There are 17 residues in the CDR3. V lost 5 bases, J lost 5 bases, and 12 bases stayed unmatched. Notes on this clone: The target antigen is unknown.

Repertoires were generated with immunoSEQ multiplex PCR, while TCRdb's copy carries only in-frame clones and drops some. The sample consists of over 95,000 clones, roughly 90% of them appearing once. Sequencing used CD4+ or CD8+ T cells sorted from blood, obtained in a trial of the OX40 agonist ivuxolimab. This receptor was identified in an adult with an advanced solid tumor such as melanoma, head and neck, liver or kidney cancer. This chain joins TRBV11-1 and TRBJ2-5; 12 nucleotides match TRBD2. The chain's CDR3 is CASSPGWTSGMSETQYF. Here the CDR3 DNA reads TGTGCCAGCAGCCCCGGATGGACTAGCGGGATGTCGGAGACCCAGTACTTC. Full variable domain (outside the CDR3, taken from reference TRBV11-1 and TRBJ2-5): EAEVAQSPRYKITEKSQAVAFWCDPISGHATLYWYRQILGQGPELLVQFQDESVVDDSQLPKDRFSAERLKGVDSTLKIQPAELGDSAMYLCASSPGWTSGMSETQYFGPGTRLLVL.